These 13 T cell receptor beta chains came from one sample sequenced in a study of identical twins. TCRdb analysed the 5' RACE reads with MiXCR anew, one entry per CDR3 protein. Of about 530,000 distinct CDR3 sequences in the sample, under 25% are singletons; the top ten hold approximately 0.52%. The data were also submitted as part of a second study, on yellow fever vaccine responses in identical twins.

Sequencing input: CD4+ T cells sorted from blood. The receptors derive from a woman between 18 and 29 years old in good health.

This chain connects TRBV12-3 or TRBV12-4 to TRBJ2-4, with 9 bases that match TRBD1. With 5 bases clipped from V and 0 bases from J, the junction kept 11 bases outside the gene matches. This CDR3 has 18 residues. CDR3 sequence reads: CASSPGTGSLLAKNIQYF. The CDR3 nucleotides read TGTGCCAGCAGTCCGGGGACAGGGAGCCTCCTAGCCAAAAACATTCAGTACTTC.

As DNA, the CDR3 is TGTGCCAGCTCACAGAGCCGCGGTGGGGGCTCCCACGAGACCCAGTACTTC. Protein: CASSQSRGGGSHETQYF. The chain couples TRBV18 to TRBJ2-5, with a tentative D call TRBD1 (6 bases). Germline V gives CDR1 KGHSH, CDR2 LQKENI. The V end was cut by 4 bases, the J end by 5 bases, with 23 bases between. The CDR3 covers 17 residues.

The chain is built from TRBV5-1 and TRBJ2-5, with TRBD2 as a possible D gene (6 bases). Germline values: CDR1 SGHRS, CDR2 YFSETQ. The V and J ends lost 2 bases and 1 base respectively, with 9 bases between them. The CDR3 runs to 14 residues. The CDR3 reads CASSLGEVQETQYF. DNA for the CDR3: TGCGCCAGCAGCTTAGGGGAGGTCCAAGAGACCCAGTACTTC.

This chain uses TRBV7-7 with TRBJ2-2; the D is unclear. The CDR3 totals 15 residues. The V and J ends lost 5 bases and 0 bases respectively, with 10 bases between them. Germline V gene lookup returns CDR1 SSHAT and CDR2 FNYEAQ (reference sequence). The CDR3 sequence: CASSPATANTGELFF. As DNA, the CDR3 is TGTGCCAGCAGCCCAGCCACCGCGAACACCGGGGAGCTGTTTTTT.

This clonotype was detected a few times. The chain joins TRBV12-3 or TRBV12-4 to TRBJ2-1; 8 bases are shared with TRBD1. The junction had 2 bases not matched to a gene; V was cut back by 2 bases and J by 2 bases. The CDR3 sequence is 15 residues long. The CDR3 DNA is TGTGCCAGCAGTTTACAGGGGGCAGCCTACAATGAGCAGTTCTTC. Translation: CASSLQGAAYNEQFF.

The rearrangement joins TRBV9 to TRBJ2-1; TRBD2 agrees at 12 bases. J lost 8 bases, V lost 0 bases, and 6 bases had no gene match. The CDR3 spans 16 residues. The germline CDR1 and CDR2 sequences are SGDLS and YYNGEE. This chain's CDR3 is CASSVASGRALDEQFF. For the CDR3, the DNA is TGTGCCAGCAGCGTAGCTAGCGGGAGGGCCTTGGATGAGCAGTTCTTC.

The genes are TRBV29-1 and TRBJ1-2; TRBD1 might be the D (6 bases). Trimming pared 1 base from V and 0 bases from J, leaving 12 bases between. This CDR3 comprises 15 residues. Germline V CDR1 and CDR2: SQVTM, ANQGSEA. CDR3 DNA sequence: TGCAGCGTTGAAGGAACAGGGTCAGCTAACTATGGCTACACCTTC. Translation gives CSVEGTGSANYGYTF.

V and J are TRBV6-4 and TRBJ1-6, with 7 bases identical to TRBD1. Germline CDR1 and CDR2: MRHNA and SNTAGT. The CDR3 spans 15 residues. V shed 0 bases and J 6 bases; nucleotides not matched to a gene: 2. The CDR3 is CASSDSYRGNSPLHF. The DNA of the CDR3 is TGTGCCAGCAGTGACTCGTACAGGGGTAATTCACCCCTCCACTTT.

The chain carries TRBV24-1 and TRBJ2-7; D might be TRBD1 or TRBD2, each matching 5 bases. The CDR3 totals 14 residues. From germline, CDR1 is KGHDR and CDR2 SFDVKD. V lost 5 bases and J 0 bases, leaving 10 bases between the germline ends. The CDR3 is CATSGDGSSYEQYV. CDR3 in DNA: TGTGCCACCAGTGGGGACGGAAGCTCCTACGAGCAGTACGTC.

The chain is built from TRBV7-8 and TRBJ2-1, with a weak D call TRBD1 (6 bases). Germline CDR1 and CDR2: SGHVS and FQNEAQ. V was clipped by 1 base and J by 4 bases, with 14 bases between them. This CDR3 region has 16 residues. For the CDR3, the DNA is TGTGCCAGCAGCTTAGATAGGGGGTCAGGGTACAATGAGCAGTTCTTC. It yields the protein CASSLDRGSGYNEQFF. Supplemented by reference TRBV7-8 and TRBJ2-1, the full variable domain reads GAGVSQSPRYKVAKRGQDVALRCDPISGHVSLFWYQQALGQGPEFLTYFQNEAQLDKSGLPSDRFFAERPEGSVSTLKIQRTQQEDSAVYLCASSLDRGSGYNEQFFGPGTRLTVL.

This clonotype has only a few counts. The chain combines TRBV25-1 with TRBJ2-1, with 7 bases that match TRBD2. Per the germline V gene, CDR1 is MGHDK and CDR2 is SYGVNS. This CDR3 spans 14 amino acids. V shed 1 base and J 6 bases; nucleotides not matched to a gene: 3. CDR3 nucleotides: TGTGCCAGCAGTGAATTAGGCGGGAGCAATGAGCAGTTCTTC. Translating it yields CASSELGGSNEQFF.

The chain has TRBV3-1 and TRBJ2-7; 9 positions agree with TRBD2. With V trimmed by 7 bases and J by 8 bases, 6 bases remained unmatched. The CDR3 length is 12 residues. Looked up from germline, CDR1 is LGHDT and CDR2 is YNNKEL (reference sequence). CDR3 sequence reads: CASNRAGGQQYF. CDR3 bases: TGTGCCAGCAATCGGGCGGGAGGGCAGCAGTACTTC.

The chain couples TRBV24-1 to TRBJ2-1; 10 positions match TRBD1. CDR1 and CDR2 from the germline V gene are KGHDR and SFDVKD. The ends lost 2 bases at V and 6 bases at J; junction bases unmatched: 6. The CDR3 length is 16 residues. CDR3 residues: CATSDSGTGDRNEQFF. DNA of the CDR3: TGTGCCACCAGTGATTCGGGGACAGGGGATCGCAATGAGCAGTTCTTC.